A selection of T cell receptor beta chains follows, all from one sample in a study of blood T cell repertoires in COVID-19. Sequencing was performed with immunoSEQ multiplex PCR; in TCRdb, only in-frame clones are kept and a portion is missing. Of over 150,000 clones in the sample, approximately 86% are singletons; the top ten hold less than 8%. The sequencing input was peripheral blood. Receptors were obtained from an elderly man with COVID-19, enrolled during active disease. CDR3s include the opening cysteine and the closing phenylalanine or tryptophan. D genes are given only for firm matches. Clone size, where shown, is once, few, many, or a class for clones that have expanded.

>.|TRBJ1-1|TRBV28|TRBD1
TGTGCCAGCAGCACGGGACAGGGAGGGACTGAAGCTTTCTTT
CASSTGQGGTEAFF
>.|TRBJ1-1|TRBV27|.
TGTGCCAGCAGTTATGGCCTCCGGGACACTGAAGCTTTCTTT
CASSYGLRDTEAFF
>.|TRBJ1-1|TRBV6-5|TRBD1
TGTGCCAGCAGTACGGGACAGCGTAACACTGAAGCTTTCTTT
CASSTGQRNTEAFF
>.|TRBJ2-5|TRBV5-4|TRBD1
TGTGCCAGCAGCTTAAGGGACAGGGAAGAGACCCAGTACTTC
CASSLRDREETQYF
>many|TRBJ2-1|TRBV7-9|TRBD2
TGTGCCAGCAGCTTATGGGCGGGGGCCTACAATGAGCAGTTCTTC
CASSLWAGAYNEQFF
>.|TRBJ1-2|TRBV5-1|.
TGCGCCAGCAGCCCTAGAGAGCCTAGGGGCTACACCTTC
CASSPREPRGYTF
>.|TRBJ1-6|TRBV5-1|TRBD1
TGCGCCAGCAGCTTGGTTCCGAGGACAGGGCGACCCCTCCACTTT
CASSLVPRTGRPLHF
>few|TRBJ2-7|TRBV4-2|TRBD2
TGTGCCAGCAGCCAAGCTAGCGGGGGGGCGTACGAGCAGTACTTC
CASSQASGGAYEQYF
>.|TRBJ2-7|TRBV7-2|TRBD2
TGTGCCAGCAGCTTCACTAGCGGGAGGGCCTCCTACGAGCAGTACTTC
CASSFTSGRASYEQYF
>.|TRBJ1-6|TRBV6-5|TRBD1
TGTGCCAGCAGCCCACAGGGGAACTCACCCCTCCACTTT
CASSPQGNSPLHF
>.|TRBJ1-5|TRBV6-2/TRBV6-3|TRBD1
TGTGCCAGCAGTTCCGGGACAGGGAAAAGCAATCAGCCCCAGCATTTT
CASSSGTGKSNQPQHF
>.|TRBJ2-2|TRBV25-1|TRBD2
TGTGCCAGCAGTGAACTAGCGGGGGTGGCCGGGGAGCTGTTTTTT
CASSELAGVAGELFF
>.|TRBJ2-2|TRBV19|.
TGTGCCAGTAGTAGGGTAGCGGCGAACACCGGGGAGCTGTTTTTT
CASSRVAANTGELFF
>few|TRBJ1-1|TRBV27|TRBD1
TGTGCCAGCAGTCAATACAGGGGAACTGAAGCTTTCTTT
CASSQYRGTEAFF
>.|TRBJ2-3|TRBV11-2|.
TGTGCCAGCAGCTCGCTAAGGGGGACAGATACGCAGTATTTT
CASSSLRGTDTQYF
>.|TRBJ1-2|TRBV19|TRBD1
TGTGCCAGTAGTATACCGGGACAGAACTATGGCTACACCTTC
CASSIPGQNYGYTF
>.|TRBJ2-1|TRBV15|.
TGTGCCACCAGCTTGTACTCCGATGAGCAGTTCTTC
CATSLYSDEQFF
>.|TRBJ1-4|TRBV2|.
TGTGCCAGCAGTGAATTGGGCCCTAATGAAAAACTGTTTTTT
CASSELGPNEKLFF
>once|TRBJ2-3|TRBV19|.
TGTGCCAGTAGGGTGGGGCGACTCGGCTTCACAGATACGCAGTATTTT
CASRVGRLGFTDTQYF
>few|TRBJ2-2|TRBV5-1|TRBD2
TGCGCCAGCAGCTTAGGCGGGGGGGCTGGCACCGGGGAGCTGTTTTTT
CASSLGGGAGTGELFF
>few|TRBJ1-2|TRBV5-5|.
TGTGCCAGCAGCTTGGAGGCAGGGTACACCTTC
CASSLEAGYTF
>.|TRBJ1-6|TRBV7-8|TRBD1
TGTGCCAGCAGCTTAGCCACAGGGGTCTATTCACCCCTCCACTTT
CASSLATGVYSPLHF
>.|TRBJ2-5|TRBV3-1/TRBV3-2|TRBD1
TGTGCCAGCAGCCAAGTCGGACAGGGGGCAGGGGCCCAGTACTTC
CASSQVGQGAGAQYF
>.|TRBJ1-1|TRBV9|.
TGTGCCAGCAGCCCTCAGACACTGAACACTGGAGCTTTCTTT
CASSPQTLNTGAFF
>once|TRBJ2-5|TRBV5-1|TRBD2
TGCGCCAGCAGCTCGACTAGCGGGGGGCAAGAGACCCAGTACTTC
CASSSTSGGQETQYF
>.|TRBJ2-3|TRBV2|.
TGTGCCAGCAGTGAACGACTAGAAATAGATACGCAGTATTTT
CASSERLEIDTQYF
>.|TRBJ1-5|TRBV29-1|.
TGCAGCGTCCGTGTGGGGCCAAACCAGCCCCAGCATTTT
CSVRVGPNQPQHF
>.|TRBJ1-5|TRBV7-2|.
TGTGCCAGCAGCTTAGGCAGCAGGAATCAGCCCCAGCATTTT
CASSLGSRNQPQHF
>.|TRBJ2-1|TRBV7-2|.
TGTGCCAGCAGCTTCCTGGGAGCGTCCTACAATGAGCAGTTCTTC
CASSFLGASYNEQFF
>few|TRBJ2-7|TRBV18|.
TGTGCCAGCTCACGGAGGGACGGAACCTACGAGCAGTACTTC
CASSRRDGTYEQYF
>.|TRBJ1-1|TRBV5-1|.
TGCGCCAGCAGCTTGAGCGGCTCGAACACTGAAGCTTTCTTT
CASSLSGSNTEAFF
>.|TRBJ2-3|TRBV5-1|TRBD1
TGCGCCAGCAGCCCCGGACAGGACACAGATACGCAGTATTTT
CASSPGQDTDTQYF
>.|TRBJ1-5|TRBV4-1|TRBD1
TGCGCCAGTAGCCAAGGGGACAGGGAAACTCAGCCCCAGCATTTT
CASSQGDRETQPQHF
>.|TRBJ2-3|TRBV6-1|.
TGTGCCAGCAGAGCAATCGATACGCAGTATTTT
CASRAIDTQYF
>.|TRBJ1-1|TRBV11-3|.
TGTGCCAGCAGCTTCCAGGCCAACACTGAAGCTTTCTTT
CASSFQANTEAFF
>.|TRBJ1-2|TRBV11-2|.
TGTGCCAGCAGCCCAGATTACGGCTACACCTTC
CASSPDYGYTF
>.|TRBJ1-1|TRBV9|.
TGTGCCAGCAGCGTACAAGGGGCCCCGCCAGCTTTCTTT
CASSVQGAPPAFF
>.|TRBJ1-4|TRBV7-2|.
TGTGCCAGCAGCTTAGATGGGACTGGAGAAAAACTGTTTTTT
CASSLDGTGEKLFF
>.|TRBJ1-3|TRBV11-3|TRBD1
TGTGCCAGCAGTTTGATTCCGGGACAGCCCACCTCTGGAAACACCATATATTTT
CASSLIPGQPTSGNTIYF
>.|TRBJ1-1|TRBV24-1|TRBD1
TGTGCCACCAGTGATTTGGACAGGGTTGCTTTCTTT
CATSDLDRVAFF
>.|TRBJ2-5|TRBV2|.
TGTGCCAGCAGTGAAGGGGGCTTAAAGACCCAGTACTTC
CASSEGGLKTQYF
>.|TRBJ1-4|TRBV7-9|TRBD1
TGTGCCAGCAGCATACGGACAGGCGTTGAAAAACTGTTTTTT
CASSIRTGVEKLFF
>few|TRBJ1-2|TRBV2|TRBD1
TGTGCCAGCAGGGCACAGGGGGCTTATGGCTACACCTTC
CASRAQGAYGYTF
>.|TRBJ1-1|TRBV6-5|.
TGTGCCAGCACCGACGAACCGCGGGCAGCTTTCTTT
CASTDEPRAAFF
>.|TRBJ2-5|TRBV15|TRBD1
TGTGCCACCAGCAGAGATTTTGGGACAGCCGAAGAGACCCAGTACTTC
CATSRDFGTAEETQYF
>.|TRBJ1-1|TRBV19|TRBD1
TGTGCCAGTAGTATAGATCCGGGACAGGGCGCGAACACTGAAGCTTTCTTT
CASSIDPGQGANTEAFF
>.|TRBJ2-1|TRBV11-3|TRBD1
TGTGCCAGCAGCGCCCAGACAGGGGGCGCCCCCTACAATGAGCAGTTCTTC
CASSAQTGGAPYNEQFF
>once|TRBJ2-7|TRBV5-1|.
TGCGCCAGCAGCTTATGGACAGACTACGAGCAGTACTTC
CASSLWTDYEQYF
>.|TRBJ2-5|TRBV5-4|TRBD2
TGTGCCAGCAGCTTGGAGCGGGGAATCGTGGGGGAGACCCAGTACTTC
CASSLERGIVGETQYF
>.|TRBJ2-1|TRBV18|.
TGTGCCAGCTCACTTGGCAGGATCGGATACAATGAGCAGTTCTTC
CASSLGRIGYNEQFF
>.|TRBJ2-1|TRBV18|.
TGTGCCAGCTCACCATTATCGGACAGTTACAATGAGCAGTTCTTC
CASSPLSDSYNEQFF
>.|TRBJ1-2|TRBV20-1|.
TGCAGTGCTAGTCCGCAACAAGACTATGGCTACACCTTC
CSASPQQDYGYTF
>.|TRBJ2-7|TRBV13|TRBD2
TGTGCCAGCAGCTTAGGGAGCGGGGGTGCCTACGAGCAGTACTTC
CASSLGSGGAYEQYF
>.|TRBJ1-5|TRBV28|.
TGTGCCAGCAGTTTCAGGGATCAGCCCCAGCATTTT
CASSFRDQPQHF